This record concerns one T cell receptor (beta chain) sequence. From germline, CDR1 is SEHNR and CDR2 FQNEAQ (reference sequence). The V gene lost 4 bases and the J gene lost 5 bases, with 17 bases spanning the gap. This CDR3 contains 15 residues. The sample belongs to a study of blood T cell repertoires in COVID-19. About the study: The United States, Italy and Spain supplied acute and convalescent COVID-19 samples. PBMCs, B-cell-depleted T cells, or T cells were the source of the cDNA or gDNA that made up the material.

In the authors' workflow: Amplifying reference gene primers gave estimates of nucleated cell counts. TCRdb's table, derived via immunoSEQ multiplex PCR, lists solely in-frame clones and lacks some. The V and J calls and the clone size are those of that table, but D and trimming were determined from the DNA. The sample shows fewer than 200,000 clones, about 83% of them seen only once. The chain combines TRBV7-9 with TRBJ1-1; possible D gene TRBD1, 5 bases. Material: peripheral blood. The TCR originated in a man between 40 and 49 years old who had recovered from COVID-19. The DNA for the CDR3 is TGTGCCAGCAGCTGGCAAAGATCCAGGGATACTGAAGCTTTCTTT. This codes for CASSWQRSRDTEAFF.